Presented here are 5 T cell receptor beta chains from one specimen sequenced in a study of blood T cells in healthy people across ages. A second PCR of about 6 to 12 cycles used a sample-barcoded 5' primer and a J-beta primer mix. TCRdb re-analysed the 5' RACE reads in MiXCR, keeping a single row per CDR3 protein. Of 700,000 to 800,000 distinct CDR3 sequences in the sample, 40% to 45% were seen once. The sequenced sample consisted of blood. The receptors shown here come from a woman in her fifties or sixties in good health.

V gene TRBV3-1 combines with J gene TRBJ2-1; TRBD2 aligns across 8 bases. Germline V gene lookup returns CDR1 LGHDT and CDR2 YNNKEL (reference sequence). The ends lost 5 bases at V and 0 bases at J; junction bases unmatched: 6. The CDR3 sequence is 16 residues long. The CDR3 region is CASSALSGSSYNEQFF. The CDR3 region has the DNA TGTGCCAGCAGCGCCCTAAGCGGGAGCTCCTACAATGAGCAGTTCTTC.

This clonotype was counted a few times. The rearrangement links TRBV20-1 to TRBJ1-4; D might be TRBD1 (5 bases). This CDR3 is 15 amino acids long. Germline loops: CDR1 DFQATT, CDR2 SNEGSKA (reference sequence). V gave up 7 bases and J gave up 5 bases, with 20 bases separating them. CDR3 nucleotide sequence: TGCAGTGTAATTCGGGGACCTGGGGTGAATGAAAAACTGTTTTTT. It encodes CSVIRGPGVNEKLFF.

This clonotype was seen a handful of times. V is TRBV3-1 and J is TRBJ1-1; TRBD1 matches at 8 bases. CDR1 and CDR2 (germline): LGHDT, YNNKEL (reference sequence). The CDR3 extends over 15 amino acids. The junction had 3 bases not matched to a gene; V was cut back by 2 bases and J by 1 base. This chain's CDR3 is CASSQQGATNTEAFF. As DNA, the CDR3 is TGTGCCAGCAGCCAACAGGGGGCCACGAACACTGAAGCTTTCTTT.

This clonotype was found a few times. This rearrangement joins TRBV29-1 to TRBJ2-4, with TRBD2 matching 8 bases. The V gene end was trimmed by 4 bases and the J gene end by 0 bases; junction bases not matched to a gene: 17. Germline-derived CDR1 and CDR2 are SQVTM and ANQGSEA. The CDR3 covers 19 residues. The CDR3 DNA reads as TGCAGCGTTGTGGATATGGAAAGCGGGAGATCCAAAGCCAAAAACATTCAGTACTTC. Protein product: CSVVDMESGRSKAKNIQYF.

The sample holds a few counts of this clonotype. V is TRBV21-1 and J is TRBJ2-5; the table's TRBD1 call for D was not verified on the DNA. TRBV21-1 represents a pseudogene. This CDR3 has 18 amino acids. CDR3 in DNA: TGTGCCAGCAGCATTAACAGGGTCGGGACGTCGTACCAAGAGACCCAGTACTTC. Protein: CASSINRVGTSYQETQYF.